This is a list of T cell receptor beta chains from one sample in a study of blood T cell repertoires in COVID-19. This table comes from immunoSEQ multiplex PCR, and its TCRdb copy is limited to in-frame clones, with some not included. The sample records fewer than 200,000 clones, approximately 85% being singletons. Sequenced input: PBMCs or T cells enriched from blood (not recorded which). The receptors shown here come from a woman between 18 and 29 years old who had recovered from COVID-19. Both conserved end residues are part of each CDR3. The D gene is left open where the match is weak. Some rows mark clone size as missing; the rest say once, few, many or name a class of expanded clone.

j_gene | abundance | v_gene | d_gene | CDR3nt | CDR3aa
TRBJ1-5 | - | TRBV29-1 | TRBD1 | TGCAGTTCCCAGACAGGGGCGAATCAGCCCCAGCATTTT | CSSQTGANQPQHF
TRBJ1-6 | - | TRBV5-1 | TRBD1 | TGCGCCAGCAGGGAGACAGGGTCTAATTCACCCCTCCACTTT | CASRETGSNSPLHF
TRBJ1-1 | - | TRBV9 | TRBD1 | TGTGCCAGCAGCGTAGAGGGGGCAAAAGCTTTCTTT | CASSVEGAKAFF
TRBJ2-1 | - | TRBV19 | TRBD2 | TGTGCCAGTAGTATTTCTAGCGGGCCGTACAATGAGCAGTTCTTC | CASSISSGPYNEQFF
TRBJ1-1 | - | TRBV3-1/TRBV3-2 | - | TGTGCCAGCAGTCGCACAGGGCAAGGGACTGAAGCTTTCTTT | CASSRTGQGTEAFF
TRBJ2-5 | - | TRBV6-2/TRBV6-3 | - | TGTGCCAGCAGTTACAGCAGGGGAAAGACCCAGTACTTC | CASSYSRGKTQYF
TRBJ2-7 | - | TRBV5-5 | TRBD2 | TGTGCCAGCAGCTCTAGCGGGGGGATCAACTCCTACGAGCAGTACTTC | CASSSSGGINSYEQYF
TRBJ2-5 | - | TRBV7-9 | - | TGTGCCAGCAGCTTATCGGCCCTCCGGGAAGAGACCCAGTACTTC | CASSLSALREETQYF
TRBJ2-7 | - | TRBV7-2 | TRBD1 | TGTGCCAGCAGCCCCACCTCGACAGGGGGTTACGAGCAGTACTTC | CASSPTSTGGYEQYF
TRBJ2-3 | - | TRBV7-2 | TRBD2 | TGTGCCAGCAGCCCGAGGACTAGCGGGAGGGGGTCAGATACGCAGTATTTT | CASSPRTSGRGSDTQYF
TRBJ1-6 | - | TRBV28 | - | TGTGCCAGCAGTTCGGGCAGGGTGGAGAGTTCACCCCTCCACTTT | CASSSGRVESSPLHF
TRBJ2-2 | - | TRBV28 | TRBD1 | TGTGCCAGCAGCCCAGGAAACACAGGGGTCTTCGGGGAGCTGTTTTTT | CASSPGNTGVFGELFF
TRBJ1-5 | - | TRBV19 | - | TGTGCCAGTAGTTCTACCTGGGGCGGCAATCAGCCCCAGCATTTT | CASSSTWGGNQPQHF
TRBJ1-1 | - | TRBV3-1/TRBV3-2 | - | TGTGCCAGCAGCCATAATAGGGGCGGTAGGGAAACTGAAGCTTTCTTT | CASSHNRGGRETEAFF
TRBJ2-3 | - | TRBV13 | - | TGTGCCAGCAGCTTACGTAGCGGAAACACAGATACGCAGTATTTT | CASSLRSGNTDTQYF
TRBJ2-2 | - | TRBV30 | TRBD1 | TGTGCCTGGAGTGTTACAAGGGGGCCGTGGGTGGAGGAGCTGTTTTTT | CAWSVTRGPWVEELFF
TRBJ2-5 | once | TRBV6-4 | TRBD1 | TGTGCCAGCAGAAAATCGGACAGGGCCTCGGAGACCCAGTACTTC | CASRKSDRASETQYF
TRBJ2-3 | - | TRBV20-1 | - | TGCAGTGCTAGTTTTGGTGCGGACGCAGGGGATACGCAGTATTTT | CSASFGADAGDTQYF
TRBJ2-3 | - | TRBV5-1 | TRBD1 | TGCGCCAGCAGTCGCCTCCAGGGGGCGGCAGATACGCAGTATTTT | CASSRLQGAADTQYF
TRBJ1-5 | - | TRBV15 | TRBD1 | TGTGCCACCAGCAGAGATGAATGGGACAGGGGGCGAGGCAATCAGCCCCAGCATTTT | CATSRDEWDRGRGNQPQHF
TRBJ2-1 | - | TRBV15 | TRBD2 | TGTGCCACCAGCAGAGTACCCGTGGGAGGGGTGGAATGGAATACCTTCTTC | CATSRVPVGGVEWNTFF
TRBJ2-7 | - | TRBV7-7 | TRBD2 | TGTGCTAGCAGCCCCCGGACTAGCGGGAGGGAAGCCTACGAGCAGTACTTC | CASSPRTSGREAYEQYF
TRBJ2-7 | few | TRBV7-2 | - | TGTGCCAGCAGCTTAGCGACGGAGGGCTCAGGGTACGAGCAGTACTTC | CASSLATEGSGYEQYF
TRBJ1-6 | - | TRBV6-1 | - | TGTGCCAGCAGTGAATACAGGGAATCACCCCTCCACTTT | CASSEYRESPLHF
TRBJ1-5 | - | TRBV28 | - | TGTGCCAGCAGGGCAGCAGGGGAGGGTCAGCCCCAGCATTTT | CASRAAGEGQPQHF
TRBJ1-6 | - | TRBV6-1 | - | TGTGCCAGCAGTGAGTCTGCCACAGGGCCCTATAATTCACCCCTCCACTTT | CASSESATGPYNSPLHF
TRBJ1-1 | - | TRBV9 | - | TGTGCCAGCAGCGTAGGTAAGGGGACTGAAGCTTTCTTT | CASSVGKGTEAFF
TRBJ1-1 | - | TRBV5-6 | - | TGTGCCAGCAGCTTCTTTACAATGAACACTGAAGCTTTCTTT | CASSFFTMNTEAFF
TRBJ1-3 | - | TRBV4-3 | - | TGCCCCACCAGCCAAGGGTTCACAAACCCAAGCGACCCGGGAAACACCATATATTTT | CPTSQGFTNPSDPGNTIYF
TRBJ2-7 | - | TRBV18 | - | TGTGCCAGCTCAGCCATTACCCCTCTCTACCGGACACCCGATGGCGAGCAGTACTTC | CASSAITPLYRTPDGEQYF
TRBJ2-2 | - | TRBV28 | - | TGTGCCAGCAGTCCACCCGCGGGGAATAGCGCCGGGGAGCTGTTTTTT | CASSPPAGNSAGELFF
TRBJ2-7 | - | TRBV7-2 | - | TGTGCCAGCAGCTTTGACATCCTCTACGAGCAGTACTTC | CASSFDILYEQYF
TRBJ1-5 | few | TRBV30 | TRBD1 | TGTGCCTGGAGTGGACAGGGGAGGGTTGGTCAGCCCCAGCATTTT | CAWSGQGRVGQPQHF
TRBJ1-6 | - | TRBV6-4 | - | TGTGCCAGCAGTGACCCGGGAGACTCTGCCTCACCCCTCCACTTT | CASSDPGDSASPLHF
TRBJ2-1 | - | TRBV27 | TRBD1 | TGTGCCAGCAGTTTTCCGCAGGGGGCCGGGCATGAGCAGTTCTTC | CASSFPQGAGHEQFF
TRBJ2-3 | once | TRBV28 | TRBD2 | TGTGCCAGCAGTTTCGGGCTAGCGGGATTAGGGACGCAGTATTTT | CASSFGLAGLGTQYF
TRBJ1-1 | - | TRBV7-2 | - | TGTGCCAGCAGCTTAACAGGGAAGAACACTGAAGCTTTCTTT | CASSLTGKNTEAFF
TRBJ1-3 | - | TRBV7-2 | TRBD1 | TGTGCCAGCAGCTTAGCCGGGACAGGAACGAACACCATATATTTT | CASSLAGTGTNTIYF
TRBJ2-5 | - | TRBV7-2 | TRBD2 | TGTGCCAGCAGCTTACAGCGGGGGTACCAAGAGACCCAGTACTTC | CASSLQRGYQETQYF
TRBJ2-7 | - | TRBV5-1 | - | TGCGCCAGCAGCTGGGGGACGGTCCCTAACTGGCGGGACCCGCGTTCCTCTGTATACGAGCAGTACTTC | CASSWGTVPNWRDPRSSVYEQYF
TRBJ1-5 | - | TRBV30 | TRBD1 | TGTGCCTGGAGTCCCCAGGGGGTTGGGGGGCCGCAGCCCCAGCATTTT | CAWSPQGVGGPQPQHF
TRBJ2-7 | - | TRBV18 | - | TGTGCCAGCTCACCACTTCAGGACAAAACCTACGAGCAGTACTTC | CASSPLQDKTYEQYF
TRBJ1-6 | - | TRBV6-2/TRBV6-3 | TRBD1 | TGTGCCAGCAGCACCGGGACAGGTAACCTATCACCCCTCCACTTT | CASSTGTGNLSPLHF
TRBJ1-1 | - | TRBV6-4 | - | TGTGCCAGCAGTGGAGAGCTGAACACTGAAGCTTTCTTT | CASSGELNTEAFF
TRBJ2-3 | - | TRBV7-8 | TRBD1 | TGTGCCAGCAGCTTAGAGGGGTGGGACAGATATAGAGATACGCAGTATTTT | CASSLEGWDRYRDTQYF
TRBJ2-7 | - | TRBV6-4 | TRBD2 | TGTGCCAGCTTACCGCGGGTAGCGGGGGCCCTCTACGAGCAGTACTTC | CASLPRVAGALYEQYF
TRBJ2-2 | - | TRBV11-2 | - | TGTGCCAGCAGCTTAATCTTCGCAGGGAACACCGGGGAGCTGTTTTTT | CASSLIFAGNTGELFF
TRBJ1-2 | - | TRBV6-5 | - | TGTGCCAGCAGTAGTCAACAATATGGCTACACCTTC | CASSSQQYGYTF
TRBJ2-1 | - | TRBV3-1/TRBV3-2 | TRBD1 | TGTGCCAGCAGCCAAGATGCAGGGGGCGCATACAATGAGCAGTTCTTC | CASSQDAGGAYNEQFF
TRBJ2-1 | - | TRBV28 | - | TGTGCCAGCAGTTACCAGGGGATGGACAATGAGCAGTTCTTC | CASSYQGMDNEQFF
TRBJ1-1 | - | TRBV5-8 | TRBD1 | TGTGCCAGCAGCTTGGTGTTCGGGACAGTGGGGAACACTGAAGCTTTCTTT | CASSLVFGTVGNTEAFF